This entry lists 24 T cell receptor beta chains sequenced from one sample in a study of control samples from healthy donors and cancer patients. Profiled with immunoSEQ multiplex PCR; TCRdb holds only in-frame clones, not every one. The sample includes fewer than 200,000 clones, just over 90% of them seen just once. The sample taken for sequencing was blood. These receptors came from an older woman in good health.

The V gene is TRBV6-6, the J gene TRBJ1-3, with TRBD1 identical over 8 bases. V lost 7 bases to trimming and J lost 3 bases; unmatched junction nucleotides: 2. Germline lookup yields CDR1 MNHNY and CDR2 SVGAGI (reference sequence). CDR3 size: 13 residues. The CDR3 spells CASKDRDGNTIYF. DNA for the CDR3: TGTGCCAGCAAGGACAGGGATGGAAACACCATATATTTT.

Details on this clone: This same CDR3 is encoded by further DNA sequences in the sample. Written as DNA, the CDR3 is TGTGCCAGCAGCGTAGCGGCGGCTATCCGCTCTGGAAACACCATATATTTT. Protein: CASSVAAAIRSGNTIYF. The J gene is TRBJ1-3, the V gene TRBV9; no clear D. Trimming took off 0 bases at V and 0 bases at J, with 13 bases between the two ends. Germline assignment: CDR1 SGDLS and CDR2 YYNGEE. The CDR3 is made up of 17 amino acids. The complete variable domain, with remaining parts taken from reference TRBV9 and TRBJ1-3, reads DSGVTQTPKHLITATGQRVTLRCSPRSGDLSVYWYQQSLDQGLQFLIQYYNGEERAKGNILERFSAQQFPDLHSELNLSSLELGDSALYFCASSVAAAIRSGNTIYFGEGSWLTVV.

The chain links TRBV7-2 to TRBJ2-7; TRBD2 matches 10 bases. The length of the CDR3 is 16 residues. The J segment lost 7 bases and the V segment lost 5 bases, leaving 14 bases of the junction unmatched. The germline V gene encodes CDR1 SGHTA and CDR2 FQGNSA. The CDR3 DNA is TGTGCCAGCAGCCCGCGGACTAGCGGACCGATCCGGGAGCAGTACTTC. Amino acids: CASSPRTSGPIREQYF.

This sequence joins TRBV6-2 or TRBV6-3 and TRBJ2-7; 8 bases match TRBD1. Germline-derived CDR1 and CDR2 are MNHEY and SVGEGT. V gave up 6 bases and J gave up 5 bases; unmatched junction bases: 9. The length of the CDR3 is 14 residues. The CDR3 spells CASSLQGVFDEQYF. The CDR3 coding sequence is TGTGCCAGCAGCCTACAGGGGGTATTCGACGAGCAGTACTTC.

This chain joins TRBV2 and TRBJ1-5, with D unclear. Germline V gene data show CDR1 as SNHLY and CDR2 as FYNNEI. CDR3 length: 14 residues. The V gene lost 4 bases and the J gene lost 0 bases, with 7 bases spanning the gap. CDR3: CASSGGNSNQPQHF. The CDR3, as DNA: TGTGCCAGCAGTGGGGGAAATAGCAATCAGCCCCAGCATTTT.

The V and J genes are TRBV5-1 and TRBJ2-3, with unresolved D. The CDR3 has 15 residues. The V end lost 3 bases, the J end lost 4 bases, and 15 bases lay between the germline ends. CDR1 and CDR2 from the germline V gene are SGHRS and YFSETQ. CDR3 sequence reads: CASSSRAPRADTQYF. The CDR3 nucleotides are TGCGCCAGCAGCTCTCGTGCTCCTCGGGCAGATACGCAGTATTTT.

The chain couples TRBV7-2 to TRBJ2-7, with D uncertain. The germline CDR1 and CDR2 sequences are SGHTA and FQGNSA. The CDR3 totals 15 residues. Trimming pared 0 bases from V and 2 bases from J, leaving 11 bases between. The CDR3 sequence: CASSLAAGGAYEQYF. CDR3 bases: TGTGCCAGCAGCTTAGCGGCCGGCGGTGCCTACGAGCAGTACTTC.

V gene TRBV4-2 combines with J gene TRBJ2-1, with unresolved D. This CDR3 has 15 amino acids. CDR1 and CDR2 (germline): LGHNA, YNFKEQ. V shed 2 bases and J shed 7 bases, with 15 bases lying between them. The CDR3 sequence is CASSQISPMANEQFF. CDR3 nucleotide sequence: TGTGCCAGCAGCCAAATCTCCCCGATGGCGAATGAGCAGTTCTTC.

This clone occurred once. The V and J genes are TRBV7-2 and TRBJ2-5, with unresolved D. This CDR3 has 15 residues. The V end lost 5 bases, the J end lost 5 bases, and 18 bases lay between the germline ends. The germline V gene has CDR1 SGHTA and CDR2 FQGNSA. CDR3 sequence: CASSPQVRGGETQYF. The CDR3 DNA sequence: TGTGCCAGCAGCCCCCAAGTTCGAGGTGGGGAGACCCAGTACTTC.

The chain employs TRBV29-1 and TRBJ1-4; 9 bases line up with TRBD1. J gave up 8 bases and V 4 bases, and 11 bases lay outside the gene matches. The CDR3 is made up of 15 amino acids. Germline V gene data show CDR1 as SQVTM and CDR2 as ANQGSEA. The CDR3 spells CSVAGTGSLEEKLFF. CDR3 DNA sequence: TGCAGCGTTGCTGGGACAGGGTCTCTCGAGGAAAAACTGTTTTTT.

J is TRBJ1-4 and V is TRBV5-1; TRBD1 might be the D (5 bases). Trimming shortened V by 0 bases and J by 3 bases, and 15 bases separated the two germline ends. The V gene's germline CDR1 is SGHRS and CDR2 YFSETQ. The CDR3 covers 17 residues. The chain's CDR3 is CASSLGGQGAPNEKLFF. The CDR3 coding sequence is TGCGCCAGCAGCTTGGGGGGCCAGGGTGCACCTAATGAAAAACTGTTTTTT. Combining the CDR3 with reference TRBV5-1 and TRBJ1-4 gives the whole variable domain KAGVTQTPRYLIKTRGQQVTLSCSPISGHRSVSWYQQTPGQGLQFLFEYFSETQRNKGNFPGRFSGRQFSNSRSEMNVSTLELGDSALYLCASSLGGQGAPNEKLFFGSGTQLSVL.

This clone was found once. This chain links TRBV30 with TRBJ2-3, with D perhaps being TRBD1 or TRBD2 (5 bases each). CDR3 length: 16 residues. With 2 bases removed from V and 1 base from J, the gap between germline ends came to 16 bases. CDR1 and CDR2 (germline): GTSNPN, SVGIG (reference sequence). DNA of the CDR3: TGTGCCTGGAGTCCCTTGCATGGGGGTGGCACAGATACGCAGTATTTT. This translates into CAWSPLHGGGTDTQYF.

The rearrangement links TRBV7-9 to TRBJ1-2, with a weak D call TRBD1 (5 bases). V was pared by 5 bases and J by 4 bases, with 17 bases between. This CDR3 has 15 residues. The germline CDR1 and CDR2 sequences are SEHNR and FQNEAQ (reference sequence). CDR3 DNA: TGTGCCAGCAGCCCCGGGCAGGGTGGGGTCTATGGCTACACCTTC. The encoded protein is CASSPGQGGVYGYTF.

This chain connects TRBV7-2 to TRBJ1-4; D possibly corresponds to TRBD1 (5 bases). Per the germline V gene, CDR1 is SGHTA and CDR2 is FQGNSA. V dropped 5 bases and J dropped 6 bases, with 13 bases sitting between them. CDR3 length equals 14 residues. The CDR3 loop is CASSRTSSDEKLFF. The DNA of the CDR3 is TGTGCCAGCAGCCGGACATCGTCGGATGAAAAACTGTTTTTT.

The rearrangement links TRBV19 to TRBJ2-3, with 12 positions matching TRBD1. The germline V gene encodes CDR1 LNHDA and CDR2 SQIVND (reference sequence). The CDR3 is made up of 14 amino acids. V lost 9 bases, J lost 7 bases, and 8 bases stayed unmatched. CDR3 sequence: CASRPGQGANTQYF. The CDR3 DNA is TGTGCCAGCCGACCGGGACAGGGGGCTAATACGCAGTATTTT.

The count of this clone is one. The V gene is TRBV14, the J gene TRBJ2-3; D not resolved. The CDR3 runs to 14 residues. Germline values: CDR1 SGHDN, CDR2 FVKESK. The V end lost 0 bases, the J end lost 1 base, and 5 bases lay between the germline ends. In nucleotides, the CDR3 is TGTGCCAGCAGCCAAGATCGGGGCACAGATACGCAGTATTTT. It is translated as CASSQDRGTDTQYF.

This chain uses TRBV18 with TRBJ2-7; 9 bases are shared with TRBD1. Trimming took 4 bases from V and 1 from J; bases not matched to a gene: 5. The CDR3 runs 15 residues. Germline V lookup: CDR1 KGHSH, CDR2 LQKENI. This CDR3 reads CASSLPGTGSYEQYF. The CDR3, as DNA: TGTGCCAGCTCACTACCCGGGACAGGGTCCTACGAGCAGTACTTC.

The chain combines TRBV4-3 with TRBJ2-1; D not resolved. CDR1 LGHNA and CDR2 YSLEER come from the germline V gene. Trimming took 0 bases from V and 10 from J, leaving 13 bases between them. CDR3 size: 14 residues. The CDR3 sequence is CASSQDQVGREQFF. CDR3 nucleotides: TGCGCCAGCAGCCAAGATCAGGTTGGGCGGGAGCAGTTCTTC.

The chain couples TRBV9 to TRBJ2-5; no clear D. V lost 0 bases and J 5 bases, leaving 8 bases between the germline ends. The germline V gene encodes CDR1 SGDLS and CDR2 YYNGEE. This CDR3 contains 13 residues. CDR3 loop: CASSVGAVETQYF. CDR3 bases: TGTGCCAGCAGCGTAGGAGCCGTGGAGACCCAGTACTTC. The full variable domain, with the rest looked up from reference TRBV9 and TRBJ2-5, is DSGVTQTPKHLITATGQRVTLRCSPRSGDLSVYWYQQSLDQGLQFLIQYYNGEERAKGNILERFSAQQFPDLHSELNLSSLELGDSALYFCASSVGAVETQYFGPGTRLLVL.

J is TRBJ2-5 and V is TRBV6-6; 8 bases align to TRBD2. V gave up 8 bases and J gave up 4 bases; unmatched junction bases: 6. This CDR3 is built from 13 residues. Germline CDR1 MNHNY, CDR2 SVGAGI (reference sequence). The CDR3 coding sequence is TGTGCCAGCGAACCGGGACTAGGAGAGACCCAGTACTTC. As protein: CASEPGLGETQYF.

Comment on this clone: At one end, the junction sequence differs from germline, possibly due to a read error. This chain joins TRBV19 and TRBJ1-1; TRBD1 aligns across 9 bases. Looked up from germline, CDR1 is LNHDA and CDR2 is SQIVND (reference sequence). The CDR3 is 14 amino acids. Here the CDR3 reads CASSFGQGNSEAFF. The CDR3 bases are TGTGCCAGTAGTTTCGGACAGGGGAACTCTGAAGCTTTCTTT.

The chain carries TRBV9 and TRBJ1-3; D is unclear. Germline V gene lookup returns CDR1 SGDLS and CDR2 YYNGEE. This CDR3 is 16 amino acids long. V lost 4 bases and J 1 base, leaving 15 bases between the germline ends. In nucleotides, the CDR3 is TGTGCCAGCAGCCCTGGCCTTACAGAGTCTGGAAACACCATATATTTT. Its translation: CASSPGLTESGNTIYF.

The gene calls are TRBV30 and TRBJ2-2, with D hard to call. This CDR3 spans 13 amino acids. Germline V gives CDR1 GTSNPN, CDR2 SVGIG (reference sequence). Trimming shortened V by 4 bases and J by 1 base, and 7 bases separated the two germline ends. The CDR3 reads CAWMRQNTGELFF. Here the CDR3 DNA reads TGTGCCTGGATGAGACAGAACACCGGGGAGCTGTTTTTT.

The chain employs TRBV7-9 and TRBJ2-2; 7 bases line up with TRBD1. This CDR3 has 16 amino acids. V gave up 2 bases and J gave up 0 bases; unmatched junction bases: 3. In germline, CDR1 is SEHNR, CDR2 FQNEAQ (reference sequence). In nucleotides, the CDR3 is TGTGCCAGCAGCTTAAGGACAGGACCGAACACCGGGGAGCTGTTTTTT. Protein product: CASSLRTGPNTGELFF.